The clone carrying this T cell receptor (beta chain) occurred once. The data belong to a study of cytotoxic CD8 clonotypes in ibrutinib-treated CLL. Study-wide context: Response samples came after a median roughly 11 months of treatment, range 6 to 36.

Germline assignment: CDR1 LNHDA and CDR2 SQIVND (reference sequence). Trimming at V came to 3 bases and at J to 4 bases, leaving 14 bases not matched to a gene. The CDR3 sequence is 17 residues long. Assay used: immunoSEQ multiplex PCR; TCRdb lists only in-frame clones, some missing. The profile shows nearly 15,000 clones, approximately 60% of them singletons. Material: PBMCs, obtained before ibrutinib treatment. The source of this sequence is a human donor with chronic lymphocytic leukemia. The chain uses TRBV19 and TRBJ1-2; TRBD1 aligns across 7 bases. The CDR3 region is CASSIIRTGRRGYGYTF. DNA of the CDR3: TGTGCCAGTAGTATCATTCGGACAGGTCGAAGGGGCTATGGCTACACCTTC. The whole variable domain, filled in from reference TRBV19 and TRBJ1-2, reads DGGITQSPKYLFRKEGQNVTLSCEQNLNHDAMYWYRQDPGQGLRLIYYSQIVNDFQKGDIAEGYSVSREKKESFPLTVTSAQKNPTAFYLCASSIIRTGRRGYGYTFGSGTRLTVV.